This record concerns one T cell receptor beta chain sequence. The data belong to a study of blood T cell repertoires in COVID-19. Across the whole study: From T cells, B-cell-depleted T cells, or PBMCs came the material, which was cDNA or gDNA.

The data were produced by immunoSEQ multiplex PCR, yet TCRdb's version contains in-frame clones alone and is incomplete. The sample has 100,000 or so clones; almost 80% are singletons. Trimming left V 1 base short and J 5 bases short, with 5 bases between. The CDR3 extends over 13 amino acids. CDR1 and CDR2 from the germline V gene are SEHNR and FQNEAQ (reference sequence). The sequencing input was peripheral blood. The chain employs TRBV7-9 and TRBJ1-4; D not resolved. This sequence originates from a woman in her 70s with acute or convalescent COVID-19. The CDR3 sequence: CASSLDLNEKLFF. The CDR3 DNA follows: TGTGCCAGCAGCTTAGATCTGAATGAAAAACTGTTTTTT.